Sequencing of this TCR beta chain was carried out in a study of breast tumors, draining lymph nodes, adjacent tissues. TCRdb independently ran MiXCR on the multiplex PCR reads; one entry per CDR3 protein. The table records over 250,000 distinct CDR3 sequences, under 35% of them present only once. Axillary draining lymph nodes of breast cancer patients supplied the node samples. The source is a female donor with breast cancer. Some clones in this sample may be carry-over from other donors' samples. The material sequenced was axillary lymph node tissue.

This chain's CDR3 is CAWIPSGRRETQYF. The DNA for the CDR3 is TGTGCCTGGATACCTAGCGGGAGAAGGGAGACCCAGTACTTC. The chain combines TRBV30 with TRBJ2-5; 10 positions match TRBD2. Germline V gene data show CDR1 as GTSNPN and CDR2 as SVGIG (reference sequence). Germline trimming cut 4 bases from V and 5 bases from J; bases unmatched to any gene: 7. The CDR3 loop spans 14 amino acids.